The rows below give T cell receptor beta chains drawn from one sample of a study of blood T cell repertoires in COVID-19. Measured with immunoSEQ multiplex PCR; TCRdb has only the in-frame clones, and not every one. The sample has roughly 200,000 clones, 80% to 85% seen once. Input material: peripheral blood. These receptors were collected from a woman older than 75 with COVID-19, enrolled during active disease. Each CDR3 is given with its conserved first and last residue. D genes are given only for firm matches. Clone size, where shown, is once, few, many, or a class for clones that have expanded.

TRBD1	TRBV25-1	-	TRBJ2-1	TGTGCCAGCAGGCCCAATGTCGGGGACAGGGGACTAATTGAGCAGTTCTTC	CASRPNVGDRGLIEQFF
TRBD1	TRBV28	-	TRBJ1-6	TGTGCCAGCCTCCGGACAGGGCCTAGCTCCTATAATTCACCCCTCCACTTT	CASLRTGPSSYNSPLHF
TRBD2	TRBV2	-	TRBJ2-3	TGTGCCAGCAGTGCTTGGGAGCGGGGGGGAAGCACAGATACGCAGTATTTT	CASSAWERGGSTDTQYF
-	TRBV12-3/TRBV12-4	-	TRBJ2-5	TGTGCCAGCAGTTTATCGGGAAGGGAGACCCAGTACTTC	CASSLSGRETQYF
TRBD1	TRBV15	-	TRBJ2-2	TGTGCCACCAGCACTCAGGGGGCCGGAGAGCTGTTTTTT	CATSTQGAGELFF
-	TRBV6-6	few	TRBJ2-1	TGTGCCAGCAGTGAGGGATCCACCTACAATGAGCAGTTCTTC	CASSEGSTYNEQFF
-	TRBV7-9	once	TRBJ1-1	TGTGCCAGCAGCTTACTAAAGGCTTTCTTT	CASSLLKAFF
TRBD1	TRBV19	-	TRBJ2-7	TGTGCCAGTAGCCCAGGGGGGTCGGGGACAGGGGAAGACGAGCAGTACTTC	CASSPGGSGTGEDEQYF
TRBD1	TRBV7-7	-	TRBJ2-5	TGTGCTAGCAGCTTAGGGGGTGGACAGGGAAGGGAGACCCAGTACTTC	CASSLGGGQGRETQYF
TRBD2	TRBV3-1/TRBV3-2	once	TRBJ2-2	TGTGCCAGCAGCCAGCGCTTCTCCGGGACTAGCGCGAACACCGGGGAGCTGTTTTTT	CASSQRFSGTSANTGELFF
-	TRBV29-1	-	TRBJ2-2	TGCAGCGTTGGACACCGAGGGGGCACCGGGGAGCTGTTTTTT	CSVGHRGGTGELFF
TRBD1	TRBV28	-	TRBJ1-2	TGTGCCAGTTGGGACAGACTAAACTATGGCTACACCTTC	CASWDRLNYGYTF
TRBD1	TRBV6-4	-	TRBJ1-6	TGTGCCAGCAGGGCCGACAGGGGCTCTTATAATTCACCCCTCCACTTT	CASRADRGSYNSPLHF
TRBD2	TRBV2	-	TRBJ2-4	TGTGCCAGCACTCAGACTAGCGGGGGGGCCAAAAACATTCAGTACTTC	CASTQTSGGAKNIQYF
-	TRBV11-2	-	TRBJ2-7	TGTGCCAGCAGCTTAGAGCTAGCGTTGTCCTACGAGCAGTACTTC	CASSLELALSYEQYF
TRBD2	TRBV30	-	TRBJ2-3	TGTGCCTGGAGGTTAATTAGCGGGCGCACAGATACGCAGTATTTT	CAWRLISGRTDTQYF
TRBD1	TRBV18	many	TRBJ1-5	TGTGCCAGCTCACAGGGGGCCGGCAATCAGCCCCAGCATTTT	CASSQGAGNQPQHF
-	TRBV29-1	-	TRBJ1-3	TGCAGCGCGACAGGAGGAGGGGTGTTCCCTGGAAACACCATATATTTT	CSATGGGVFPGNTIYF
TRBD1	TRBV27	-	TRBJ2-7	TGTGCCAGCAGTTTTTACAGGGGTTCAAACTCCGTCACCTACGAGCAGTACTTC	CASSFYRGSNSVTYEQYF
TRBD1	TRBV5-4	once	TRBJ2-5	TGTGCCAGCAGCCGTCTTGAGGGGGCGGGAGAGACCCAGTACTTC	CASSRLEGAGETQYF
TRBD2	TRBV19	-	TRBJ2-7	TGTGCCAGTACCCGGACTAGCGGAAGCTCCTACGAGCAGTACTTC	CASTRTSGSSYEQYF
-	TRBV7-9	-	TRBJ1-3	TGTGCCAGCAGCCTCCGTGAGGGAGGAAACACCATATATTTT	CASSLREGGNTIYF
TRBD1	TRBV9	-	TRBJ1-4	TGTGCCAGCAGCACAACAGGGGGCGGAGGTAATGAAAAACTGTTTTTT	CASSTTGGGGNEKLFF
TRBD1	TRBV28	once	TRBJ2-2	TGTGCCAGCAGTTTACGACAGGGGGCGCGAAACGGGGAGCTGTTTTTT	CASSLRQGARNGELFF
TRBD2	TRBV2	-	TRBJ2-1	TGTGCCAGCAGTTTTAGCGGGACCAGGTCCTACAATGAGCAGTTCTTC	CASSFSGTRSYNEQFF
-	TRBV6-5	-	TRBJ1-1	TGTGCCAGCAGTCTCCAGGTCGGCACTGAAGCTTTCTTT	CASSLQVGTEAFF
-	TRBV6-5	-	TRBJ1-3	TGTGCCAGCAGTCTCACGGTCCCCGCTGGAAACACCATATATTTT	CASSLTVPAGNTIYF
TRBD2	TRBV6-2/TRBV6-3	-	TRBJ2-7	TGTGCCAGCAGTCCCCCCTCGCGGGGGAGACGCTACGAGCAGTACTTC	CASSPPSRGRRYEQYF
TRBD2	TRBV7-9	-	TRBJ2-4	TGTGCCAGCAGCCCCTATGGGGAGGGGGCCAAAAACATTCAGTACTTC	CASSPYGEGAKNIQYF
TRBD1	TRBV12-3/TRBV12-4	-	TRBJ2-5	TGTGCCAGTAGTTGGGACAGGGGAGAGACCCAGTACTTC	CASSWDRGETQYF
-	TRBV5-6	few	TRBJ1-6	TGTGCCAGCAGATCCGGGACAAGAAATAATTCACCCCTCCACTTT	CASRSGTRNNSPLHF
TRBD1	TRBV5-1	-	TRBJ2-7	TGCGCCAGCAGCTTGACGACCCAGTGGACAGGGGACTACGAGCAGTACTTC	CASSLTTQWTGDYEQYF
-	TRBV11-3	-	TRBJ2-3	TGTGCCAGCAGCAAGTTCGGAGATACGCAGTATTTT	CASSKFGDTQYF
TRBD1	TRBV18	-	TRBJ1-5	TGTGCCAGCTCACCGACAGGGGTGAGCAATCAGCCCCAGCATTTT	CASSPTGVSNQPQHF
TRBD2	TRBV6-5	-	TRBJ2-7	TGTGCCAGCAGTTCTAGCGGGAAGACCTACGAGCAGTACTTC	CASSSSGKTYEQYF
-	TRBV29-1	-	TRBJ2-1	TGCAGCGTTGAAGATCATCCCGTGGGGAGCAATGAGCAGTTCTTC	CSVEDHPVGSNEQFF
TRBD1	TRBV7-2	few	TRBJ1-4	TGTGCCAGCAGCTCACAGGGGGTTCGGGAAAAACTGTTTTTT	CASSSQGVREKLFF
TRBD1	TRBV7-2	-	TRBJ1-3	TGTGCCAGCAGCTTAGTCTGGACAGGGGGCTCTGGAAACACCATATATTTT	CASSLVWTGGSGNTIYF
TRBD1	TRBV5-8	-	TRBJ1-2	TGTGCCAGCAGCTTCTACAGGGGGAGAGACTATGGCTACACCTTC	CASSFYRGRDYGYTF
TRBD2	TRBV3-1/TRBV3-2	once	TRBJ2-2	TGTGCCAGCAGCCACGGACTAGCGGGGGGTCCGAACACCGGGGAGCTGTTTTTT	CASSHGLAGGPNTGELFF
TRBD2	TRBV9	-	TRBJ2-5	TGTGCCAGCAGCCCGCGTCTAGGTAGCGGGGGGTACCAAGAGACCCAGTACTTC	CASSPRLGSGGYQETQYF
TRBD1	TRBV6-5	-	TRBJ1-5	TGTGCCAGCAGCCGGGACAGGGGGCAAGATCAGCCCCAGCATTTT	CASSRDRGQDQPQHF
TRBD2	TRBV19	-	TRBJ2-3	TGTGCCAGTAGTATGGTAGGACTAGCGGGTCGCCTCACAGATACGCAGTATTTT	CASSMVGLAGRLTDTQYF
-	TRBV27	once	TRBJ1-5	TGTGCCAGCAGTTGGGGGGGCTTGATCGGTCAGCCCCAGCATTTT	CASSWGGLIGQPQHF
TRBD1	TRBV5-8	-	TRBJ1-2	TGTGCCAGCAGCTGGGGGACAGCTTCCGCTATCTATGGCTACACCTTC	CASSWGTASAIYGYTF
TRBD1	TRBV30	few	TRBJ1-4	TGTGCCTGGAGTCCCAGGACAGGGGGTATTCTAATTCGAAAACTGTTTTTT	CAWSPRTGGILIRKLFF
TRBD1	TRBV6-5	-	TRBJ1-5	TGTGCCAGCAGTTATTCCGGGACAGGGGTTCAGCCCCAGCATTTT	CASSYSGTGVQPQHF
-	TRBV9	-	TRBJ2-3	TGTGCCAGCAGCGTAGCTTTGCAGGGGAAAGATACGCAGTATTTT	CASSVALQGKDTQYF
TRBD1	TRBV10-2	-	TRBJ1-6	TGCGCCAGCCGAAGCCCCGGACAGGGAAATTCACCCCTCCACTTT	CASRSPGQGNSPLHF
TRBD1	TRBV7-9	-	TRBJ1-1	TGTGCCAGCAGCCCAGGACAGGGATGGACTGAAGCTTTCTTT	CASSPGQGWTEAFF
-	TRBV29-1	-	TRBJ1-2	TGCAGCGTTTCGGCCTCAGCGGGCTATGGCTACACCTTC	CSVSASAGYGYTF
-	TRBV19	-	TRBJ2-5	TGTGCCAGTAGTATCTCAGGGGGAGGAAGAGAGACCCAGTACTTC	CASSISGGGRETQYF
-	TRBV7-2	few	TRBJ1-6	TGTGCCAGCAGCTCCTCCGGGAGGGGTCGATCACCCCTCCACTTT	CASSSSGRGRSPLHF
-	TRBV6-5	-	TRBJ1-1	TGTGCCAGCAGTTACTCGGGAGGTGCTTTCTTT	CASSYSGGAFF
TRBD2	TRBV19	-	TRBJ2-1	TGTGCCAGTAGTAGGACTAGCGTCAATGAGCAGTTCTTC	CASSRTSVNEQFF
-	TRBV5-1	-	TRBJ1-1	TGCGCCAGCCGAAGGGACAACCGAGGGGAAACTGAAGCTTTCTTT	CASRRDNRGETEAFF
-	TRBV5-1	-	TRBJ1-1	TGCGCCAGCAGCTTGGAGACCCCTCGGGTCACTGAAGCTTTCTTT	CASSLETPRVTEAFF